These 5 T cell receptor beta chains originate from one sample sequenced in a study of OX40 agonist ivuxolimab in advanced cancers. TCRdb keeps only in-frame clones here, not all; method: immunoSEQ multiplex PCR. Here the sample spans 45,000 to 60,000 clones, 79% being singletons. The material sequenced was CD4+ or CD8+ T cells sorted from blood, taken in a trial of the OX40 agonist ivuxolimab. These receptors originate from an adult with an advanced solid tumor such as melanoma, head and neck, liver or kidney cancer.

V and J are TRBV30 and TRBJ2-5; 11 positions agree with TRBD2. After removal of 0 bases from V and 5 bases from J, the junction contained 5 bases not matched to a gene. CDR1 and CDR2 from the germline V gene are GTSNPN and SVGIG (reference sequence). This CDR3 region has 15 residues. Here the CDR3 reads CAWSVPASGGETQYF. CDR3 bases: TGTGCCTGGAGTGTACCCGCTAGCGGGGGGGAGACCCAGTACTTC.

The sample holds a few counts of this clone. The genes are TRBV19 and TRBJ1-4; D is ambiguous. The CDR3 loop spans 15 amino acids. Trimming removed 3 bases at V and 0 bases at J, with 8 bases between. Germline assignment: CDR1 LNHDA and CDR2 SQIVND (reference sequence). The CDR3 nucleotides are TGTGCCAGTAGTATGTCCGGAGCAACTAATGAAAAACTGTTTTTT. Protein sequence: CASSMSGATNEKLFF.

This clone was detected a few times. This CDR3 is CASSVEGGAEAFF. CDR3 sequence (DNA): TGTGCCAGCAGTGTCGAGGGGGGCGCTGAAGCTTTCTTT. The chain has TRBV6-4 and TRBJ1-1; D may be TRBD1 (6 bases). V was pared by 4 bases and J by 6 bases, with 12 bases between. The germline V gene has CDR1 MRHNA and CDR2 SNTAGT. The CDR3 has 13 amino acids.

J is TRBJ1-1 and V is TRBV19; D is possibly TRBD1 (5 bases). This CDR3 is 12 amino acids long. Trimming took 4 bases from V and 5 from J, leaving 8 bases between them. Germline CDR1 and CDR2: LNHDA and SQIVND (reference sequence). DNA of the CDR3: TGTGCCAGTAGTAGGAGGGGAACTGAAGCTTTCTTT. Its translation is CASSRRGTEAFF.

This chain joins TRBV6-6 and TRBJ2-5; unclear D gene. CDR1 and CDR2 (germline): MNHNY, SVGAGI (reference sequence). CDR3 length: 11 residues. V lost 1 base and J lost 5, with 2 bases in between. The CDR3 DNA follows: TGTGCCAGCAGTTACTGGGAGACCCAGTACTTC. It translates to CASSYWETQYF.